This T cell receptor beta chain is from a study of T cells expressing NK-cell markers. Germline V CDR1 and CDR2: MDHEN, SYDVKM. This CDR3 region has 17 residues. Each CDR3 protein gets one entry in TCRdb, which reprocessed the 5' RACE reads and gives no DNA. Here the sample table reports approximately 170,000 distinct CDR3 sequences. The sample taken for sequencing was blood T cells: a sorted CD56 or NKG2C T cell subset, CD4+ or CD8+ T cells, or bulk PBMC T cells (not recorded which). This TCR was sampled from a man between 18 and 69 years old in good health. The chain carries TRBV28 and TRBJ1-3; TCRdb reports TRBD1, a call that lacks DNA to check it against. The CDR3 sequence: CASSLINPGNSGNTIYF.